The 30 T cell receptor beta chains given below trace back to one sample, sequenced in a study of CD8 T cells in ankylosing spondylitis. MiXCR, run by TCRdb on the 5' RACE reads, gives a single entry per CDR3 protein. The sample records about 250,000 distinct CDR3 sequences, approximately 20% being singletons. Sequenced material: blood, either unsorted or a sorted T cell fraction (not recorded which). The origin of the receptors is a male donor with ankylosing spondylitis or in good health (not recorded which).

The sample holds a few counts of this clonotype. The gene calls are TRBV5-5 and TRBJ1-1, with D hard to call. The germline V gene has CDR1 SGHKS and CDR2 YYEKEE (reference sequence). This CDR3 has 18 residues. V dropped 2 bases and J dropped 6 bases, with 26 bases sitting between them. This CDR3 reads CASSFFVLGLPMAAEAFF. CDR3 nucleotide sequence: TGTGCCAGCAGCTTCTTCGTACTAGGTCTCCCTATGGCAGCTGAAGCTTTCTTT.

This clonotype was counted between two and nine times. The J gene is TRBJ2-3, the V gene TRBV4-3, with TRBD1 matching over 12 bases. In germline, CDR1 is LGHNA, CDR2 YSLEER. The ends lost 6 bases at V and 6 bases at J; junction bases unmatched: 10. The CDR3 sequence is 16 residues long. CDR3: CASRNQGQGAADTQYF. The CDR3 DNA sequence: TGCGCCAGCAGAAACCAGGGACAGGGGGCAGCGGATACGCAGTATTTT.

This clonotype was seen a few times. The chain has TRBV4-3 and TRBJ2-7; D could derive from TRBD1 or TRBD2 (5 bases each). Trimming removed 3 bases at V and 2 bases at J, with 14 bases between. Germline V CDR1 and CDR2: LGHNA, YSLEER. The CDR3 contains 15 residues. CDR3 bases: TGCGCCAGCAGCCAGAGCCGGGACGGCGCCTACGAGCAGTACTTC. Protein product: CASSQSRDGAYEQYF.

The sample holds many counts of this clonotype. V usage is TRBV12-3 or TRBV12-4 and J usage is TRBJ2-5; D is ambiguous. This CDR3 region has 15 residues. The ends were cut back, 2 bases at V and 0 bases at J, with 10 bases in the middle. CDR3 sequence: CASSLFFAYQETQYF. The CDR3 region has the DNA TGTGCCAGCAGTTTATTCTTCGCTTACCAAGAGACCCAGTACTTC.

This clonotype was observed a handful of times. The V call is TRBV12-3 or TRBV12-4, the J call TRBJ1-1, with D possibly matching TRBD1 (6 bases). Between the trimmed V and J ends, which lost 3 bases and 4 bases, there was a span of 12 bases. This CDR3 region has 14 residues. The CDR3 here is CASSFGGRRTEAFF. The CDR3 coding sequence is TGTGCCAGCAGTTTCGGGGGGCGCCGCACTGAAGCTTTCTTT.

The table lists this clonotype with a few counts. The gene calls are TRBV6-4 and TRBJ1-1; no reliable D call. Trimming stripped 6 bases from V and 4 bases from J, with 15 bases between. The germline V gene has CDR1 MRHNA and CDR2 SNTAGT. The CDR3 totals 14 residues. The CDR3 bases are TGTGCCAGCAGGACCGGTCCCGAGGGCACTGAAGCTTTCTTT. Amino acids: CASRTGPEGTEAFF.

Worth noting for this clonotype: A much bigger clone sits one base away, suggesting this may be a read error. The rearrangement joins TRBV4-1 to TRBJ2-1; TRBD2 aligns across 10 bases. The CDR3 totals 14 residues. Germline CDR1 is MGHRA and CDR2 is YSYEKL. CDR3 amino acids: CASRASGGYNEHFF. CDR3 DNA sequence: TGCGCCAGCAGGGCTAGCGGGGGCTACAATGAGCATTTCTTC.

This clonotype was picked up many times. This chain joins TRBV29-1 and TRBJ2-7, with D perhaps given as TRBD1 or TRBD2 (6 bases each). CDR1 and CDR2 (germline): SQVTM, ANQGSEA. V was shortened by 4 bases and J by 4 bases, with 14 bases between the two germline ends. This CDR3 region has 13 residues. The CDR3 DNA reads TGCAGCGTTGGATGGGGAGGACAGTACGAGCAGTACTTC. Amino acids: CSVGWGGQYEQYF.

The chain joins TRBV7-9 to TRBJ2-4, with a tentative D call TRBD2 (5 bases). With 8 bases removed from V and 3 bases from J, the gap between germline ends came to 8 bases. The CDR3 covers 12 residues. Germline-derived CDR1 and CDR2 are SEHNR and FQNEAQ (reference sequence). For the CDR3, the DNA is TGTGCCAGCCGGGATTTCAAAAACATTCAGTACTTC. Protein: CASRDFKNIQYF.

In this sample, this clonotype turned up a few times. This CDR3 is CASRPGPQQGEQFF. Written as DNA, the CDR3 is TGTGCCAGCAGGCCGGGCCCCCAACAGGGTGAGCAGTTCTTC. V gene TRBV27 combines with J gene TRBJ2-1; the D gene is possibly TRBD1 (6 bases). From germline, CDR1 is MNHEY and CDR2 SMNVEV (reference sequence). This CDR3 contains 14 residues. Trimming took 6 bases from V and 9 from J, leaving 18 bases between them.

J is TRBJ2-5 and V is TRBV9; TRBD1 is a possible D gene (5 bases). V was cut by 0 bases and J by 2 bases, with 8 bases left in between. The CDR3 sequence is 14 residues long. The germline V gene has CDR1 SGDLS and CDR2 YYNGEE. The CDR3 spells CASSVGGQQETQYF. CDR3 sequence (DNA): TGTGCCAGCAGCGTAGGGGGCCAACAAGAGACCCAGTACTTC.

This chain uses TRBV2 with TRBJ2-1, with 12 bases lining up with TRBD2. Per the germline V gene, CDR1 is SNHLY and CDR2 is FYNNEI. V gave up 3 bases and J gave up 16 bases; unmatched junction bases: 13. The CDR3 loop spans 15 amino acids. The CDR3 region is CASSDLAGGPGFVFF. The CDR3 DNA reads TGTGCCAGCAGTGATCTAGCGGGAGGGCCGGGTTTTGTATTCTTC. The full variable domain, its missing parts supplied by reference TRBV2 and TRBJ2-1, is EPEVTQTPSHQVTQMGQEVILRCVPISNHLYFYWYRQILGQKVEFLVSFYNNEISEKSEIFDDQFSVERPDGSNFTLKIRSTKLEDSAMYFCASSDLAGGPGFVFFGPGTRLTVL.

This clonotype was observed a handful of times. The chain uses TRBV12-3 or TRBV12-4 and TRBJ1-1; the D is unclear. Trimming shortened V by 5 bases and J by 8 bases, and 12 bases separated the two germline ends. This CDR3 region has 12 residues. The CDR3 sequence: CASSNFGREAFF. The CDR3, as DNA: TGTGCCAGCAGTAACTTCGGACGGGAAGCTTTCTTT.

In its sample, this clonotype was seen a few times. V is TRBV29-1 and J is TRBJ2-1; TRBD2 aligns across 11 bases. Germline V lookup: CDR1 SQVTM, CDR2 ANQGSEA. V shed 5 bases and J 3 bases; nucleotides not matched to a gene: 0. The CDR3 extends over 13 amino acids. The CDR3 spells CSVTSGSYNEQFF. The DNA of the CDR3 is TGCAGCGTTACTAGCGGGAGCTACAATGAGCAGTTCTTC.

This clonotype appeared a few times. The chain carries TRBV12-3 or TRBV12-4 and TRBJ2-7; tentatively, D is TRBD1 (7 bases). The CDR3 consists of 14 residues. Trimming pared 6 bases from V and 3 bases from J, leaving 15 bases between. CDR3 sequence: CASRGDREVYEQYF. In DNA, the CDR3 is TGTGCCAGCAGGGGAGACAGGGAGGTCTACGAGCAGTACTTC.

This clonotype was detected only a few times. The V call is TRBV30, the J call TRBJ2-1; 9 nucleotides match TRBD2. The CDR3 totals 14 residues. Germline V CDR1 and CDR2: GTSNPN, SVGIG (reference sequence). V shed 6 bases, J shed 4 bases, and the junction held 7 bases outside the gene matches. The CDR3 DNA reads TGTGCCTGCGAGCGGGAGGTTGAGTACAATGAGCAGTTCTTC. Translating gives CACEREVEYNEQFF. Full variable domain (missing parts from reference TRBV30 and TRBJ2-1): SQTIHQWPATLVQPVGSPLSLECTVEGTSNPNLYWYRQAAGRGLQLLFYSVGIGQISSEVPQNLSASRPQDRQFILSSKKLLLSDSGFYLCACEREVEYNEQFFGPGTRLTVL.

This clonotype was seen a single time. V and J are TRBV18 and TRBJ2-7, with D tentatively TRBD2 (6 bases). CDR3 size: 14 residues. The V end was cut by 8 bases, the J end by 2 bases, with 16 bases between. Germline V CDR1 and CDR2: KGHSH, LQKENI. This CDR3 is CASADTGLTYEQYF. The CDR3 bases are TGTGCCAGCGCCGACACGGGACTCACCTACGAGCAGTACTTC.

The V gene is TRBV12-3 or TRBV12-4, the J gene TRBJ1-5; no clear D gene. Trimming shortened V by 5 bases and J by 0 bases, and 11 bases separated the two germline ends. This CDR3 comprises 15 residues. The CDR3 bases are TGTGCCAGCAGTCCCGAATGGGATAGCAATCAGCCCCAGCATTTT. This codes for CASSPEWDSNQPQHF.

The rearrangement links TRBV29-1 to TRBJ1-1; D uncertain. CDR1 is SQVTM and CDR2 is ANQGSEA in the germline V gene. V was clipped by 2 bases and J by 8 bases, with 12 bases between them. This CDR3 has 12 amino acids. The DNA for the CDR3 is TGCAGCGTTGAAACCTATTCAAGCGAAGCTTTCTTT. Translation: CSVETYSSEAFF.

CDR3 DNA sequence: TGTGCCAGCAGCTCCACCCAGGATAAAGAAGAGACCCAGTACTTC. This encodes CASSSTQDKEETQYF. The chain employs TRBV7-3 and TRBJ2-5; D uncertain. Trimming shortened V by 4 bases and J by 3 bases, and 15 bases separated the two germline ends. The length of the CDR3 is 15 residues. Per germline, CDR1 SGHTA and CDR2 FQGTGA.

CDR3 region: CSAMEASYNEQFF. DNA of the CDR3: TGCAGTGCTATGGAAGCCTCCTACAATGAGCAGTTCTTC. The rearrangement joins TRBV20-1 to TRBJ2-1; unclear D gene. The CDR3 is 13 amino acids. The germline V gene encodes CDR1 DFQATT and CDR2 SNEGSKA (reference sequence). The V and J ends lost 4 bases and 0 bases respectively, with 7 bases between them.

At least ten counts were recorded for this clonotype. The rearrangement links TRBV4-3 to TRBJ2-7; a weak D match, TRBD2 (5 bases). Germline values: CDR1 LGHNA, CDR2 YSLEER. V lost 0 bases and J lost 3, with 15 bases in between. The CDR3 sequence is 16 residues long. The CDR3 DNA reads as TGCGCCAGCAGCCAAGATCGGGGAGCTGGGAGCTACGAGCAGTACTTC. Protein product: CASSQDRGAGSYEQYF.

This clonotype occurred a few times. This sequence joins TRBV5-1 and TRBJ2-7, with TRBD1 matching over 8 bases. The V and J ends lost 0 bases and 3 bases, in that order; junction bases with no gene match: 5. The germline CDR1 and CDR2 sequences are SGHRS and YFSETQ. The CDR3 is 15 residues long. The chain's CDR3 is CASSLGAGGFYEQYF. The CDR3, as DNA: TGCGCCAGCAGCTTGGGGGCAGGGGGCTTCTACGAGCAGTACTTC.

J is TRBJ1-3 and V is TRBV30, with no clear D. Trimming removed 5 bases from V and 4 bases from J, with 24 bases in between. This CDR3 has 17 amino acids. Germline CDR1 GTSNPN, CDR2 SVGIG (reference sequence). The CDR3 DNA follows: TGTGCCTGGGGCTCGGCCGTTAACGGAGCGAGGGGAAACACCATATATTTT. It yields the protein CAWGSAVNGARGNTIYF.

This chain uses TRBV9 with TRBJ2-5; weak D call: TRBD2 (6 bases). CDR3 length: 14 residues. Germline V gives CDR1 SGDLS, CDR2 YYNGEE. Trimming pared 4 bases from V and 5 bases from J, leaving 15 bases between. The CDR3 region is CASSSVEGLETQYF. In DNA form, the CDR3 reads TGTGCCAGCAGCTCCGTGGAGGGTCTGGAGACCCAGTACTTC.

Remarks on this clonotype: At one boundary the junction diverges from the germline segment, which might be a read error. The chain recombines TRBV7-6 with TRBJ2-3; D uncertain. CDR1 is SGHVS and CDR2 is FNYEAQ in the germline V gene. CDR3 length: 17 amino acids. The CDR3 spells CASSITSILSGTDTHYF. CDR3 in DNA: TGTGCCAGCAGCATAACCTCGATATTAAGTGGCACAGATACGCATTATTTT.

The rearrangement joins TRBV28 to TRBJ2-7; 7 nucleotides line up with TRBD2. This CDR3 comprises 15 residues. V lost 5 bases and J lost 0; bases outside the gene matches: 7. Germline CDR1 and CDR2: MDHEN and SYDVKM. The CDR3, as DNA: TGTGCCAGCAGTGGGACTATGTATTCCTCCTACGAGCAGTACTTC. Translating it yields CASSGTMYSSYEQYF.

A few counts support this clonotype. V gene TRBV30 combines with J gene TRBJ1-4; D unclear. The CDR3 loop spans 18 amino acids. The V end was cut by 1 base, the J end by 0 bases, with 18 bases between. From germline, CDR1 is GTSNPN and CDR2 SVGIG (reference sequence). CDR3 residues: CAWSAYAGAATTNEKLFF. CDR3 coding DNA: TGTGCCTGGAGTGCGTACGCGGGAGCGGCTACAACTAATGAAAAACTGTTTTTT.

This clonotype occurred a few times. CDR3 coding DNA: TGTGCCAGCAGCGGAGGTCACCAGGGGCTCGTGAACACTGAAGCTTTCTTT. It encodes CASSGGHQGLVNTEAFF. The rearrangement links TRBV7-8 to TRBJ1-1; D might be TRBD1 (6 bases). The CDR3 spans 17 residues. V gave up 5 bases and J gave up 0 bases, with 19 bases separating them. Germline V gene sequence: CDR1 SGHVS, CDR2 FQNEAQ. Filled out from reference TRBV7-8 and TRBJ1-1, the complete variable domain reads GAGVSQSPRYKVAKRGQDVALRCDPISGHVSLFWYQQALGQGPEFLTYFQNEAQLDKSGLPSDRFFAERPEGSVSTLKIQRTQQEDSAVYLCASSGGHQGLVNTEAFFGQGTRLTVV.

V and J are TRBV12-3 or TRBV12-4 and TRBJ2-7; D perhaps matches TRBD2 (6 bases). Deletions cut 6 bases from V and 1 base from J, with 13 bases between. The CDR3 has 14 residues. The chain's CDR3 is CASSSGGTSYEQYF. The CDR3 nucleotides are TGTGCCAGCAGCTCCGGCGGGACGTCCTACGAGCAGTACTTC.